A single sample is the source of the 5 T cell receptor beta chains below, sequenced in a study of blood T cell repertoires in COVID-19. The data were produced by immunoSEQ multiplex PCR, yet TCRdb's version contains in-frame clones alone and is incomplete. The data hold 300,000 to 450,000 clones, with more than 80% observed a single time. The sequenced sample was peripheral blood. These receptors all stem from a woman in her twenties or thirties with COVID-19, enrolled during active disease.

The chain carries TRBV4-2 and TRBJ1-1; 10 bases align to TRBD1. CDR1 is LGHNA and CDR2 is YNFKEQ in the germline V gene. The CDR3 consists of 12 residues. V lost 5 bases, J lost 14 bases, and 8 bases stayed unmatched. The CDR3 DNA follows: TGTGCCAGCAGCTCCTCAGACAGGGGGCTATTCTTT. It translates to CASSSSDRGLFF.

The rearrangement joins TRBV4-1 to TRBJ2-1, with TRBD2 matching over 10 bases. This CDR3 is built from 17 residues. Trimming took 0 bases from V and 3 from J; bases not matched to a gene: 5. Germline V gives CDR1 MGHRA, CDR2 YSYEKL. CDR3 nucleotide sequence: TGCGCCAGCAGCCAAGATAAGACTAGCGGGTACTACAATGAGCAGTTCTTC. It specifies CASSQDKTSGYYNEQFF.

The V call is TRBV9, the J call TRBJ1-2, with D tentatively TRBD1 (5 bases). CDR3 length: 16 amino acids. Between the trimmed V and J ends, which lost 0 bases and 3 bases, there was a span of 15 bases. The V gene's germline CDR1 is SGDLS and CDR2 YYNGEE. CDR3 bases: TGTGCCAGCAGCGTAGCGCAGGGCTGGTCTCACTATGGCTACACCTTC. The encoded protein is CASSVAQGWSHYGYTF.

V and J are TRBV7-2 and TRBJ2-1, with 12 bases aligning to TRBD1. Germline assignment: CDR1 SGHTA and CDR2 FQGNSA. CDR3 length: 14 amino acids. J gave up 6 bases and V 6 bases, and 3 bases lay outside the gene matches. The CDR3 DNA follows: TGTGCCAGCAGAGCGGGACAGGGGGCCAATGAGCAGTTCTTC. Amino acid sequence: CASRAGQGANEQFF.

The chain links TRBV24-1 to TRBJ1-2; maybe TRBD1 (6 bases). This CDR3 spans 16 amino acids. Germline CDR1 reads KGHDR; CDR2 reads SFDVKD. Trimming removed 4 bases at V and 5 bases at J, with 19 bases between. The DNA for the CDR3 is TGTGCCACCAGTGACGGGCCCGCTGGGGGGGCATATGGCTACACCTTC. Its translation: CATSDGPAGGAYGYTF.